This is a list of T cell receptor beta chains from one sample in a study of identifying expanded T cells in peripheral blood. This table comes from immunoSEQ multiplex PCR, and its TCRdb copy is limited to in-frame clones, with some not included. Among about 97,000 clones, around 90% were seen once, and the ten largest hold about a sixth. The sequenced material came from blood. The receptors were sampled from a person aged 18 to 69 in good health. Each CDR3 is given with its conserved first and last residue. The order of the fields is CDR3 length, D gene, V gene, J gene, clone size, CDR3 DNA, CDR3 protein. A D gene is named only where the DNA matches it firmly. Only some rows state a clone size, as once, few, many or a class for expanded clones.

len: 12
d_gene: -
v_gene: TRBV30
j_gene: TRBJ1-6
abundance: -
CDR3nt: TGTGCCTGGAGTGGGAGATATTCACCCCTCCACTTT
CDR3aa: CAWSGRYSPLHF

len: 11
d_gene: -
v_gene: TRBV19
j_gene: TRBJ2-1
abundance: -
CDR3nt: TGTGCCAGTTCCTACTACAATGAGCAGTTCTTC
CDR3aa: CASSYYNEQFF

len: 11
d_gene: -
v_gene: TRBV6-5
j_gene: TRBJ1-1
abundance: -
CDR3nt: TGTGCCAGCAGTAATTGGGTTGAAGCTTTCTTT
CDR3aa: CASSNWVEAFF

len: 13
d_gene: -
v_gene: TRBV7-2
j_gene: TRBJ1-6
abundance: -
CDR3nt: TGTGCCAGCAGCCGAGACAGGAATTCACCCCTCCACTTT
CDR3aa: CASSRDRNSPLHF

len: 14
d_gene: -
v_gene: TRBV7-8
j_gene: TRBJ1-1
abundance: -
CDR3nt: TGTGCCAGCAGCTTAGCCGAGGCAAACACTGAAGCTTTCTTT
CDR3aa: CASSLAEANTEAFF

len: 16
d_gene: TRBD1
v_gene: TRBV5-4
j_gene: TRBJ2-2
abundance: -
CDR3nt: TGTGCCAGCAGCTCACGGACAGGGCGGGGCACCGGGGAGCTGTTTTTT
CDR3aa: CASSSRTGRGTGELFF

len: 17
d_gene: -
v_gene: TRBV19
j_gene: TRBJ2-3
abundance: -
CDR3nt: TGTGCCAGTAGTATGGGGGCACAGGGTTTCGGATATGATACGCAGTATTTT
CDR3aa: CASSMGAQGFGYDTQYF

len: 14
d_gene: -
v_gene: TRBV7-8
j_gene: TRBJ2-1
abundance: -
CDR3nt: TGTGCCAGCAGCCCTCTGGGGGCCAACAATGAGCAGTTCTTC
CDR3aa: CASSPLGANNEQFF

len: 18
d_gene: -
v_gene: TRBV7-9
j_gene: TRBJ2-7
abundance: -
CDR3nt: TGTGCCAGCAGCCCGACTTTGGGCCGACAGACCCTGGACCACGAGCAGTACTTC
CDR3aa: CASSPTLGRQTLDHEQYF

len: 17
d_gene: -
v_gene: TRBV7-7
j_gene: TRBJ1-6
abundance: -
CDR3nt: TGTGCCAGCAGCCCCCGGGGGGGGAGCTCCTATAATTCACCCCTCCACTTT
CDR3aa: CASSPRGGSSYNSPLHF

len: 18
d_gene: -
v_gene: TRBV5-8
j_gene: TRBJ1-5
abundance: -
CDR3nt: TGTGCCAGCAGCTTACCGGGACGGATGGATGTTGGCAATCAGCCCCAGCATTTT
CDR3aa: CASSLPGRMDVGNQPQHF

len: 15
d_gene: -
v_gene: TRBV12-2
j_gene: TRBJ1-6
abundance: once
CDR3nt: TGTGCAAGTCGCTGCGGACCGTCCCAAAATTCACCCCTCCACTTT
CDR3aa: CASRCGPSQNSPLHF

len: 15
d_gene: -
v_gene: TRBV7-8
j_gene: TRBJ1-5
abundance: once
CDR3nt: TGTGCCAGCAGCTTATTAGGCAACCCCAATCAGCCCCAGCATTTT
CDR3aa: CASSLLGNPNQPQHF

len: 13
d_gene: -
v_gene: TRBV6-6
j_gene: TRBJ2-7
abundance: once
CDR3nt: TGTGCCAGCAGTTTGGAACAGAACTACGAGCAGTACTTC
CDR3aa: CASSLEQNYEQYF

len: 12
d_gene: -
v_gene: TRBV29-1
j_gene: TRBJ2-3
abundance: -
CDR3nt: TGCAGCGCTCCGTCGACGAGAGATACGCAGTATTTT
CDR3aa: CSAPSTRDTQYF

len: 17
d_gene: TRBD1
v_gene: TRBV7-9
j_gene: TRBJ2-2
abundance: -
CDR3nt: TGTGCCAGCAGCTTCCTGTCAGGGACAGCGAACACCGGGGAGCTGTTTTTT
CDR3aa: CASSFLSGTANTGELFF

len: 15
d_gene: TRBD1
v_gene: TRBV28
j_gene: TRBJ2-1
abundance: -
CDR3nt: TGTGCCAGCAGCCCGATCTCACAGGGGGCAAATGAGCAGTTCTTC
CDR3aa: CASSPISQGANEQFF

len: 15
d_gene: -
v_gene: TRBV6-6
j_gene: TRBJ1-1
abundance: -
CDR3nt: TGTGCCAGCTTTGTGGGGCGGCCTATGAACACTGAAGCTTTCTTT
CDR3aa: CASFVGRPMNTEAFF

len: 15
d_gene: -
v_gene: TRBV7-2
j_gene: TRBJ2-3
abundance: once
CDR3nt: TGTGCCAGCAGCCCGAACCGAGAGTCCTGGGATACGCAGTATTTT
CDR3aa: CASSPNRESWDTQYF

len: 14
d_gene: -
v_gene: TRBV7-9
j_gene: TRBJ2-1
abundance: once
CDR3nt: TGTGCCAGCAGCACCTACAGGGGAGGCGATGAGCAGTTCTTC
CDR3aa: CASSTYRGGDEQFF

len: 16
d_gene: -
v_gene: TRBV7-9
j_gene: TRBJ1-5
abundance: -
CDR3nt: TGTGCCAGCAGCTTAGGGACAACGGAGGTCAATCAGCCCCAGCATTTT
CDR3aa: CASSLGTTEVNQPQHF

len: 15
d_gene: TRBD2
v_gene: TRBV9
j_gene: TRBJ2-1
abundance: once
CDR3nt: TGTGCCAGCAGCGTGGGGACTAGCGGGGGAGCCGAGCAGTTCTTC
CDR3aa: CASSVGTSGGAEQFF

len: 16
d_gene: -
v_gene: TRBV21-1
j_gene: TRBJ2-1
abundance: -
CDR3nt: TGTGCCAGCAGCCCCCGGACTAGCGGGGTCCCGGGCGAGCAGTTCTTC
CDR3aa: CASSPRTSGVPGEQFF

len: 18
d_gene: TRBD2
v_gene: TRBV7-6
j_gene: TRBJ2-5
abundance: -
CDR3nt: TGTGCCAGCAGCCGGAGCGGGGCCCTAAATTTTTCACAAGAGACCCAGTACTTC
CDR3aa: CASSRSGALNFSQETQYF

len: 17
d_gene: TRBD1
v_gene: TRBV9
j_gene: TRBJ2-3
abundance: -
CDR3nt: TGTGCCAGCAGCGTAGAGTCTACAGGGGGCATGGCAGATACGCAGTATTTT
CDR3aa: CASSVESTGGMADTQYF

len: 12
d_gene: -
v_gene: TRBV2
j_gene: TRBJ1-1
abundance: -
CDR3nt: TGTGCCACATCAGACACGGACACTGAAGCTTTCTTT
CDR3aa: CATSDTDTEAFF

len: 16
d_gene: -
v_gene: TRBV28
j_gene: TRBJ1-1
abundance: -
CDR3nt: TGTGCCAGCAGTTTATGGGGAAGACAGACGAACACTGAAGCTTTCTTT
CDR3aa: CASSLWGRQTNTEAFF

len: 14
d_gene: -
v_gene: TRBV11-2
j_gene: TRBJ2-7
abundance: -
CDR3nt: TGTGCCAGCAGCTTAGGGTTATCCTCCGGCGAGCAGTACTTC
CDR3aa: CASSLGLSSGEQYF

len: 14
d_gene: -
v_gene: TRBV7-9
j_gene: TRBJ1-2
abundance: -
CDR3nt: TGTGCCAGCAGCCCATCGGCTACTACTTATGGCTACACCTTC
CDR3aa: CASSPSATTYGYTF

len: 15
d_gene: TRBD1
v_gene: TRBV6-1
j_gene: TRBJ1-5
abundance: -
CDR3nt: TGTGCCAGCAAAATACTGACAGGGAGCAATCAGCCCCAGCATTTT
CDR3aa: CASKILTGSNQPQHF

len: 16
d_gene: -
v_gene: TRBV7-9
j_gene: TRBJ1-6
abundance: -
CDR3nt: TGTGCCAGCAGCTATTCCCGACAGGCCCATAATTCACCCCTCCACTTT
CDR3aa: CASSYSRQAHNSPLHF

len: 20
d_gene: -
v_gene: TRBV9
j_gene: TRBJ2-7
abundance: -
CDR3nt: TGTGCCAGCAGGGAGGATGCCGGGACCGACCTTTTGATAATTCTGGACGAGCAGTACTTC
CDR3aa: CASREDAGTDLLIILDEQYF

len: 14
d_gene: -
v_gene: TRBV9
j_gene: TRBJ2-7
abundance: -
CDR3nt: TGTGCCAGCAGCGTACGACCGAGGAAATACGAGCAGTACTTC
CDR3aa: CASSVRPRKYEQYF

len: 13
d_gene: TRBD1
v_gene: TRBV2
j_gene: TRBJ2-4
abundance: -
CDR3nt: TGTGCCAGCATCCAGGACAGGAGAAACATTCAGTACTTC
CDR3aa: CASIQDRRNIQYF

len: 15
d_gene: -
v_gene: TRBV4-3
j_gene: TRBJ1-5
abundance: -
CDR3nt: TGCGCCAGCAGCCAAGATACACGTTCCAGTCAGCCCCAGCATTTT
CDR3aa: CASSQDTRSSQPQHF

len: 14
d_gene: -
v_gene: TRBV28
j_gene: TRBJ2-5
abundance: -
CDR3nt: TGTGCCAGCAGTTTTAGTATAGCCCAAGAGACCCAGTACTTC
CDR3aa: CASSFSIAQETQYF

len: 13
d_gene: -
v_gene: TRBV29-1
j_gene: TRBJ2-7
abundance: -
CDR3nt: TGCAGCGTTGAAACCGGGTTACCCTACGAGCAGTACTTC
CDR3aa: CSVETGLPYEQYF

len: 14
d_gene: -
v_gene: TRBV6-5
j_gene: TRBJ2-7
abundance: -
CDR3nt: TGTGCCAGCTCTCGGGGGCAGAGCTCCTACGAGCAGTACTTC
CDR3aa: CASSRGQSSYEQYF

len: 13
d_gene: -
v_gene: TRBV6-5
j_gene: TRBJ1-6
abundance: -
CDR3nt: TGTGCCAGCAACCTCTTGGAGGTTTCACCCCTCCACTTT
CDR3aa: CASNLLEVSPLHF

len: 16
d_gene: TRBD1
v_gene: TRBV4-3
j_gene: TRBJ1-1
abundance: few
CDR3nt: TGCGCCAGCAGCCAGCACAACAGGGGCGGGAACACTGAAGCTTTCTTT
CDR3aa: CASSQHNRGGNTEAFF

len: 15
d_gene: -
v_gene: TRBV28
j_gene: TRBJ1-1
abundance: -
CDR3nt: TGTGCCAGCAGCCCTATTTCGCTGCGGAACACTGAAGCTTTCTTT
CDR3aa: CASSPISLRNTEAFF

len: 13
d_gene: TRBD2
v_gene: TRBV10-1
j_gene: TRBJ2-7
abundance: -
CDR3nt: TGCGCCAGCAGTGAGGCAATAGCGGGGCAGCAGTACTTC
CDR3aa: CASSEAIAGQQYF

len: 15
d_gene: TRBD2
v_gene: TRBV19
j_gene: TRBJ2-7
abundance: once
CDR3nt: TGTGCCAGTGATCTAGCGGGGGCCCTCTCCTACGAGCAGTACTTC
CDR3aa: CASDLAGALSYEQYF

len: 15
d_gene: TRBD1
v_gene: TRBV2
j_gene: TRBJ1-5
abundance: -
CDR3nt: TGTGCCAGCAGACCACAGGGGGGCCAGTGGCAGCCCCAGCATTTT
CDR3aa: CASRPQGGQWQPQHF